This T cell receptor (beta chain) derives from a study of CD8 T cells in ankylosing spondylitis. Study-wide findings and caveats: Characteristic of ankylosing spondylitis blood, it appeared, was a TCR beta motif comprising several highly homologous variants.

The germline V gene encodes CDR1 MNHNS and CDR2 SASEGT. The CDR3 has 14 amino acids. V trimming: 7 bases; J trimming: 4 bases; junction bases outside the gene matches: 9. Turning to this clonotype: Antigen specificity is unknown.

TCRdb reprocessed the 5' RACE reads via MiXCR and lists one record per CDR3 protein. The repertoire holds hundreds of thousands of distinct CDR3 sequences, with roughly 25% as singletons. The J gene is TRBJ2-5, the V gene TRBV6-1, with 7 nucleotides matching TRBD1. Sequenced sample: blood, either unsorted or a sorted T cell fraction (not recorded which). This sequence was found in a male donor with ankylosing spondylitis. This CDR3 is CASTPRGGGETQYF. The CDR3 DNA follows: TGTGCCAGCACCCCACGAGGGGGCGGAGAGACCCAGTACTTC.